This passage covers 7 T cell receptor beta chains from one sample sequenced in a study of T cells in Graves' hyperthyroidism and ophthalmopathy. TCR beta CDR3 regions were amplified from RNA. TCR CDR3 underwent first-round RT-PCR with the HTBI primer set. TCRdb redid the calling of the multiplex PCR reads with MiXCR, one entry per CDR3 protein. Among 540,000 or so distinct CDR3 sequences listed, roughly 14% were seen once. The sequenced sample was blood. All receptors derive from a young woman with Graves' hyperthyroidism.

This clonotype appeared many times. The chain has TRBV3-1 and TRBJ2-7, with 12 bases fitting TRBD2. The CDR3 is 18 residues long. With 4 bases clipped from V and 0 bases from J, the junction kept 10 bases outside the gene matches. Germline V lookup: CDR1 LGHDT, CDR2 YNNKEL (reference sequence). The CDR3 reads CASSRTLSSGRASYEQYF. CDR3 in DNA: TGTGCCAGCAGCCGTACCTTGTCTAGCGGGAGGGCCTCCTACGAGCAGTACTTC.

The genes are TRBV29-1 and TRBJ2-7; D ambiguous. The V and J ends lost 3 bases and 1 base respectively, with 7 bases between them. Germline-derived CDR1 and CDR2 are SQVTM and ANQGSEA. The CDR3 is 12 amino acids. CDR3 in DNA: TGCAGCGTTGAGATGCCGTCCTACGAGCAGTACTTC. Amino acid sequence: CSVEMPSYEQYF.

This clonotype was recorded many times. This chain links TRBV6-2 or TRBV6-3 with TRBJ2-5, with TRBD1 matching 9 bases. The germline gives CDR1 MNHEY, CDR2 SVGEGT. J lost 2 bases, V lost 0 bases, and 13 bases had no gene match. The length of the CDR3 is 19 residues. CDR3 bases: TGTGCCAGCAGTTACTCGATGGGACAGGGTCTTGGGGCTCAAGAGACCCAGTACTTC. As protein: CASSYSMGQGLGAQETQYF.

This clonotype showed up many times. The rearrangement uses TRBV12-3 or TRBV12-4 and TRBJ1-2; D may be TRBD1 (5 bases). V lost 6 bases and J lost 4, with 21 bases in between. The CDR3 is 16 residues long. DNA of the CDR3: TGTGCCAGCAGCCGGACCGAGGGGATTGACCTCTATGGCTACACCTTC. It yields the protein CASSRTEGIDLYGYTF.

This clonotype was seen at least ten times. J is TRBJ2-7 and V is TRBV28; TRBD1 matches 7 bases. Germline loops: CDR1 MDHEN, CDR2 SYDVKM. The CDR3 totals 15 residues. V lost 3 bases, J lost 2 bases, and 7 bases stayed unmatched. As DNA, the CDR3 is TGTGCCAGCAGTTTCGGCAGGGGGTCCCCCTACGAGCAGTACTTC. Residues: CASSFGRGSPYEQYF.

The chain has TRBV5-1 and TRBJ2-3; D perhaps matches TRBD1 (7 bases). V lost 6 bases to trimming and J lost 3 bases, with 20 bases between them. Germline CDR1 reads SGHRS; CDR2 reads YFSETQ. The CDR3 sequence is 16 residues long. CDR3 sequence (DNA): TGCGCCAGCATATTGACGGCAGGGGGGTCGACAGATACGCAGTATTTT. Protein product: CASILTAGGSTDTQYF.

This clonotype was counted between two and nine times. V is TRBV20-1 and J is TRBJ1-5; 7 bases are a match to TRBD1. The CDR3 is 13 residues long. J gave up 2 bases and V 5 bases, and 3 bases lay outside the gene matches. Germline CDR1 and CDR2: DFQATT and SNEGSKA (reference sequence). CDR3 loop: CSALDRGNQPQHF. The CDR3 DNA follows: TGCAGTGCTCTCGACAGGGGCAATCAGCCCCAGCATTTT.